The 26 T cell receptor beta chains below were found in one sample sequenced in a study of blood T cell repertoires in COVID-19. Profiling relied on immunoSEQ multiplex PCR, and the TCRdb table lists in-frame clones only, not all of them. The repertoire has about 470,000 clones, around 87% of them found once; the top ten carry about 0.75%. The sequenced material came from PBMCs or T cells enriched from blood (not recorded which). The receptors were sampled from a young woman who had recovered from COVID-19.

This clone appeared a single time. The V gene is TRBV6-5, the J gene TRBJ1-3; D ambiguous. The CDR3 covers 15 residues. Germline V gene lookup returns CDR1 MNHEY and CDR2 SVGAGI. Trimming left V 2 bases short and J 2 bases short, with 10 bases between. The CDR3 sequence: CASSYGSATGNTIYF. The CDR3 DNA is TGTGCCAGCAGTTACGGTAGTGCCACTGGAAACACCATATATTTT.

This clone occurred a few times. V and J are TRBV18 and TRBJ2-7; 14 bases line up with TRBD2. V lost 6 bases, J lost 6 bases, and 10 bases stayed unmatched. The germline gives CDR1 KGHSH, CDR2 LQKENI. This CDR3 has 16 amino acids. The CDR3 DNA reads as TGTGCCAGCTCTCACAGACCCGGGACTAGCGGGAGCGAGCAGTACTTC. Amino acid sequence: CASSHRPGTSGSEQYF.

V is TRBV5-1 and J is TRBJ1-5; no clear D gene. Per the germline V gene, CDR1 is SGHRS and CDR2 is YFSETQ. V was trimmed by 4 bases and J by 2 bases, leaving 13 bases between them. The CDR3 contains 15 residues. The CDR3 spells CASSPPAEGNQPQHF. Here the CDR3 DNA reads TGCGCCAGCAGCCCCCCGGCGGAGGGCAATCAGCCCCAGCATTTT.

The V and J genes are TRBV12-3 or TRBV12-4 and TRBJ1-1; D is unclear. The CDR3 totals 12 residues. The V and J ends lost 10 bases and 4 bases respectively, with 13 bases between them. CDR3 loop: CAIGRAGTEAFF. The CDR3 DNA reads TGTGCCATCGGACGGGCGGGCACTGAAGCTTTCTTT.

This sequence joins TRBV19 and TRBJ1-1, with 9 bases identical to TRBD1. CDR1 and CDR2 (germline): LNHDA, SQIVND (reference sequence). The V segment lost 4 bases and the J segment 4 bases; nucleotides outside the gene matches: 10. CDR3 size: 16 residues. CDR3 bases: TGTGCCAGTAGTACAACACAGGGGGCGGGAGGCACTGAAGCTTTCTTT. Translated, it gives CASSTTQGAGGTEAFF.

The V and J genes are TRBV12-5 and TRBJ1-6; no definite D call. The V and J ends lost 2 bases and 9 bases respectively, with 8 bases between them. The length of the CDR3 is 13 residues. In germline, CDR1 is LGHNT, CDR2 FRNRAP. The CDR3 sequence: CASGLTLRSPLHF. The CDR3 coding sequence is TGTGCTAGTGGTTTGACCCTACGTTCACCCCTCCACTTT.

The chain joins TRBV2 to TRBJ2-1; 14 bases are a match to TRBD2. This CDR3 region has 18 residues. Germline values: CDR1 SNHLY, CDR2 FYNNEI. Trimming at V came to 10 bases and at J to 0 bases, leaving 11 bases not matched to a gene. The CDR3 loop is CAILTGLAGGSSYNEQFF. The CDR3 nucleotides are TGTGCCATCCTGACCGGACTAGCGGGGGGTTCCTCCTACAATGAGCAGTTCTTC.

This clone was seen ten or more times. The V gene is TRBV18, the J gene TRBJ2-1; perhaps TRBD1 as D (5 bases). The V gene's germline CDR1 is KGHSH and CDR2 LQKENI. The length of the CDR3 is 19 residues. The V and J ends lost 3 bases and 15 bases respectively, with 36 bases between them. CDR3 in DNA: TGTGCCAGCTCACCTTCTTCGCCGAGTCCAGGGATAGGACACACAAATACGTTCTTC. As protein: CASSPSSPSPGIGHTNTFF.

The chain has TRBV19 and TRBJ2-3; 8 bases match TRBD2. V lost 4 bases and J lost 1; bases outside the gene matches: 7. This CDR3 has 16 amino acids. From germline, CDR1 is LNHDA and CDR2 SQIVND (reference sequence). The CDR3 sequence is CASSTGGRQGTDTQYF. The DNA of the CDR3 is TGTGCCAGTAGTACGGGAGGGCGGCAAGGCACAGATACGCAGTATTTT.

This clone was observed once. The chain combines TRBV28 with TRBJ2-7, with a tentative D call TRBD2 (7 bases). Germline V CDR1 and CDR2: MDHEN, SYDVKM. With 7 bases removed from V and 0 bases from J, the gap between germline ends came to 22 bases. CDR3 length equals 17 residues. CDR3 amino acids: CASTSPGEGGNSYEQYF. CDR3 nucleotide sequence: TGTGCCAGCACCTCCCCCGGGGAGGGGGGAAACTCCTACGAGCAGTACTTC.

On this clone: The identical CDR3 is also encoded by other nucleotide sequences in the sample. This chain joins TRBV5-1 and TRBJ1-4; 7 nucleotides align to TRBD1. CDR1 and CDR2 (germline): SGHRS, YFSETQ. V trimming: 0 bases; J trimming: 5 bases; junction bases outside the gene matches: 1. The CDR3 is made up of 14 amino acids. In DNA form, the CDR3 reads TGCGCCAGCAGCTTGGACAGGGGAAATGAAAAACTGTTTTTT. This sequence encodes CASSLDRGNEKLFF.

The V call is TRBV15, the J call TRBJ2-3; D is perhaps TRBD2 (7 bases). CDR1 is LNHNV, CDR2 YYDKDF, per germline (reference sequence). V dropped 3 bases and J dropped 2 bases, with 15 bases sitting between them. The CDR3 spans 16 residues. CDR3 sequence (DNA): TGTGCCACCAGCAGTTATCGGGGGGCCGACACAGATACGCAGTATTTT. Protein sequence: CATSSYRGADTDTQYF. Combining the CDR3 with reference TRBV15 and TRBJ2-3 gives the whole variable domain DAMVIQNPRYQVTQFGKPVTLSCSQTLNHNVMYWYQQKSSQAPKLLFHYYDKDFNNEADTPDNFQSRRPNTSFCFLDIRSPGLGDTAMYLCATSSYRGADTDTQYFGPGTRLTVL.

The rearrangement uses TRBV4-1 and TRBJ1-5, with 8 bases fitting TRBD1. The germline V gene encodes CDR1 MGHRA and CDR2 YSYEKL. Trimming took 2 bases from V and 8 from J; bases not matched to a gene: 8. The length of the CDR3 is 15 residues. Here the CDR3 DNA reads TGCGCCAGCAGCCAAAGACAGGGGAGCGGCAAGCCCCAGCATTTT. The encoded protein is CASSQRQGSGKPQHF.

The V call is TRBV24-1, the J call TRBJ2-5; D possibly corresponds to TRBD1 (6 bases). V lost 5 bases and J 2 bases, leaving 11 bases between the germline ends. The germline gives CDR1 KGHDR, CDR2 SFDVKD. The CDR3 length is 14 residues. The CDR3 region is CATSATGRQETQYF. CDR3 in DNA: TGTGCCACCAGTGCCACAGGGCGGCAAGAGACCCAGTACTTC.

This rearrangement joins TRBV6-5 to TRBJ1-1, with a weak D call TRBD1 (5 bases). Trimming removed 4 bases from V and 1 base from J, with 16 bases in between. The length of the CDR3 is 16 residues. The V gene's germline CDR1 is MNHEY and CDR2 SVGAGI. This chain's CDR3 is CASSSRTGLSNTEAFF. The CDR3 region has the DNA TGTGCCAGCAGTTCCAGAACAGGTTTATCGAACACTGAAGCTTTCTTT.

The chain recombines TRBV2 with TRBJ1-6; the D gene is possibly TRBD1 (6 bases). V dropped 5 bases and J dropped 5 bases, with 13 bases sitting between them. This CDR3 region has 15 residues. The germline V gene has CDR1 SNHLY and CDR2 FYNNEI. The CDR3 loop is CASSPDSLDNSPLHF. The CDR3 DNA is TGTGCCAGCAGTCCGGACAGCCTAGATAATTCACCCCTCCACTTT.

This chain connects TRBV6-5 to TRBJ2-4, with D perhaps matching TRBD1 (6 bases). This CDR3 is 12 amino acids long. The germline V gene has CDR1 MNHEY and CDR2 SVGAGI. V lost 7 bases, J lost 8 bases, and 12 bases lay in between. The CDR3 protein is CASTPQGDIQYF. CDR3 bases: TGTGCCAGCACACCACAGGGTGACATTCAGTACTTC.

The chain recombines TRBV24-1 with TRBJ2-1, with 8 bases that match TRBD1. The V gene's germline CDR1 is KGHDR and CDR2 SFDVKD. With 3 bases clipped from V and 6 bases from J, the junction kept 9 bases outside the gene matches. CDR3 length: 16 amino acids. CDR3 nucleotide sequence: TGTGCCACCAGTGATGCACCCCGGACAGGGACCAATGAGCAGTTCTTC. It yields the protein CATSDAPRTGTNEQFF.

In nucleotides, the CDR3 is TGTGCCACCAGTGACCATAGTCGCACAGATACGCAGTATTTT. This gives the protein CATSDHSRTDTQYF. The rearrangement links TRBV24-1 to TRBJ2-3; D not certain. The CDR3 has 14 amino acids. V was clipped by 4 bases and J by 1 base, with 8 bases between them. Looked up from germline, CDR1 is KGHDR and CDR2 is SFDVKD.

The V and J genes are TRBV2 and TRBJ1-1, with D perhaps matching TRBD1 (5 bases). The CDR3 has 13 amino acids. The V end lost 4 bases, the J end lost 1 base, and 7 bases lay between the germline ends. Germline V lookup: CDR1 SNHLY, CDR2 FYNNEI. The CDR3 here is CASSAGQNTEAFF. The DNA of the CDR3 is TGTGCCAGCAGTGCTGGACAGAACACTGAAGCTTTCTTT.

The CDR3: CASSRGSVDQETQYF. CDR3 sequence (DNA): TGTGCCAGTAGTAGGGGCAGTGTGGACCAAGAGACCCAGTACTTC. V usage is TRBV19 and J usage is TRBJ2-5, with D possibly TRBD1 on 5 matching bases. Germline loops: CDR1 LNHDA, CDR2 SQIVND (reference sequence). V was cut by 4 bases and J by 0 bases, with 12 bases left in between. The CDR3 length is 15 residues.

A word on this clone: Other nucleotide sequences in the sample specify the same CDR3. The rearrangement joins TRBV5-1 to TRBJ2-2; 7 bases match TRBD2. Germline assignment: CDR1 SGHRS and CDR2 YFSETQ. The CDR3 extends over 15 amino acids. V lost 1 base to trimming and J lost 3 bases; unmatched junction nucleotides: 3. CDR3 DNA: TGCGCCAGCAGCTTGAGCGGGGTAGACACCGGGGAGCTGTTTTTT. As protein: CASSLSGVDTGELFF.

The V gene is TRBV27, the J gene TRBJ1-5; 9 nucleotides line up with TRBD1. Germline V gene lookup returns CDR1 MNHEY and CDR2 SMNVEV (reference sequence). The V and J ends lost 5 bases and 2 bases, in that order; junction bases with no gene match: 4. The CDR3 runs to 15 residues. The CDR3 nucleotides read TGTGCCAGCAGTGGGACAGGGTCCGGCAATCAGCCCCAGCATTTT. Translating it yields CASSGTGSGNQPQHF.

The chain combines TRBV11-3 with TRBJ1-1; the D gene is possibly TRBD1 (5 bases). The germline V gene encodes CDR1 SGHNT and CDR2 YENEEA. This CDR3 has 13 residues. Trimming pared 0 bases from V and 5 bases from J, leaving 7 bases between. The CDR3 sequence is CASSLEGATEAFF. The CDR3 DNA sequence: TGTGCCAGCAGCTTAGAAGGGGCTACTGAAGCTTTCTTT.

CDR3 amino acids: CATSSDRGYNEKLFF. The CDR3 DNA reads as TGTGCCACCAGCAGCGACAGGGGCTATAATGAAAAACTGTTTTTT. This rearrangement joins TRBV15 to TRBJ1-4; 8 bases agree with TRBD1. V shed 3 bases, J shed 4 bases, and the junction held 4 bases outside the gene matches. CDR1 and CDR2 from the germline V gene are LNHNV and YYDKDF (reference sequence). The CDR3 totals 15 residues.

The chain has TRBV4-2 and TRBJ1-1; a weak D match, TRBD1 (5 bases). Germline-derived CDR1 and CDR2 are LGHNA and YNFKEQ. This CDR3 comprises 13 residues. The V and J ends lost 0 bases and 6 bases respectively, with 8 bases between them. This CDR3 is CASSQDLQAEAFF. The CDR3 region has the DNA TGTGCCAGCAGCCAAGATTTACAGGCTGAAGCTTTCTTT.